This T cell receptor (beta chain) was documented in a study of T cell repertoires in ileal Crohn's disease (dated by TCRdb to about 2019). About the study as a whole: Median disease duration was about eight years, and roughly 35% of patients were identified as active smokers at the time of surgery. All patients had surgery for a complication: stricturing disease in 61% and penetrating disease in roughly 39%. About half of the patients received postoperative therapy: roughly 10 received thiopurines and 15 to 20 received anti-TNF agents. The TCR repertoire was analysed in approximately 60 patients with Crohn's disease drawn from a prospective multicentre cohort. Running in parallel with the study was a multicentre cohort set up to find predictors of early endoscopic recurrence following ileocolonic resection. Endoscopic postoperative recurrence was defined as a Rutgeerts score above i0. A total of roughly 170 mucosal samples from around 50 patients were sequenced, with samples obtained at several locations on the surgical specimen and at postoperative endoscopy.

About this clone: Its binding antigen is unknown. Within one base of it there is no much larger clone, and no base qualities were kept.

The CDR3 runs 14 residues from the cysteine to the phenylalanine. Only CDR3 DNA is held: 42 bases, read in frame from base 1. The V end loses 0 bases and the J end loses 4 bases, and a stretch of 10 bases separates them. The germline V gene (reference sequence) supplies CDR1 MNHNY and CDR2 SVGAGI. For commercial TCRB immunosequencing, around 0.5 micrograms of biopsy DNA were submitted for each sample. A two-step, amplification bias-controlled multiplex PCR was used by Adaptive Biotechnology to amplify CDR3 regions from genomic DNA. The first PCR used primers for every V and J gene segment; the second PCR added barcodes and Illumina adapters. CDR3 libraries were sequenced using an Illumina instrument. The authors' pipeline ran thus. The analysis used both the pipelines supplied by the vendor and custom analysis of the raw data in R/Bioconductor with R version 3.3.0. Clonality, which ranges from 0 to 1, was calculated as the inverse of the normalised Shannon entropy across all productive clones. The repertoire share taken up by the top 100 clones defined high-frequency clones, and only clones that passed a 95% confidence test were kept. Repertoire diversity was measured with the Simpson index, and overlap between samples was measured with the Morisita-Horn index. Not all clones reach the TCRdb copy of this immuneACCESS table, which keeps in-frame sequences only. Checked studies attribute under half of the gap to unresolved V genes and leave the rest unexplained. V, J and clone size are taken as reported in that table, and D and trimming were inferred from the DNA itself. A total of around 11,000 clones appear in this sample, around 76% of them only once. 4% to 5.5% of the sample lies in the top ten.

Results and caveats for the whole study, not just this receptor: Higher percentages of high-frequency clones at the time of surgery were linked to endoscopic recurrence, and every patient with clonality above 26.8% (18/57) had recurrence. Mucosal CD4 and CD8 T cells were sorted and sequenced only in a subgroup of patients, the size of which was not stated. Patients who were active smokers at surgery had a significantly higher proportion of clonal expansions than non-smokers (about 27% vs 20%, p=0.02). Compared with CD4 T cells, sorted CD8 T cells contained more high-frequency clones, which suggests that the mucosal expansions were mostly CD8.

Adults with ileal or ileocolonic Crohn's disease for whom ileocolonic resection was indicated were considered eligible. Whole ileal mucosal biopsies were stored frozen at -80°C before DNA extraction. A TRizol-based method was used to extract genomic DNA from the frozen whole biopsies, and the DNA was quantified with a NanoDrop 2000 spectrophotometer. The receptor was derived from an adult with Crohn's disease. Rearrangement joined TRBV6-6 to TRBJ2-7; the D segment could be TRBD2, given 6 matching bases. The specimen was ileal tissue. The CDR3 here reads CASSYSGGSYEQYF. Here is the DNA: TGTGCCAGCAGTTACTCGGGGGGTAGTTACGAGCAGTACTTC.